The present T cell receptor (beta chain) was sequenced within a study of cytomegalovirus exposure and HLA in healthy donors. Study-level information: Of more than 350 genotyped donors, 81% clustered with self-reported Caucasian donors.

About this clone itself: Its antigen is not known.

The V gene end was trimmed by 1 base and the J gene end by 3 bases; junction bases not matched to a gene: 13. Germline-derived CDR1 and CDR2 are LGHNA and YSLEER. The CDR3 consists of 18 residues. Notes on the study in general: Confirmation was obtained in vitro that a few CMV-associated chains are specific for CMV antigens. The listing of 150 to 200 TCR beta chains classed them as cytomegalovirus-associated.

The study ran its PCR with 60 Vbeta and 13 Jbeta primers. Here immunoSEQ multiplex PCR was the method, and the copy in TCRdb shows in-frame clones only, minus some. The sample records about 200,000 clones, 70% to 85% being singletons. The sequence was collected from a woman aged 30 to 39 in good health and CMV-seropositive. This chain connects TRBV4-3 to TRBJ2-7; 9 bases align to TRBD2. Sequencing used PBMCs. CDR3 nucleotides: TGCGCCAGCAGCCAAGTGTACATACCTAGCGGGACCCGCTACGAGCAGTACTTC. It codes for CASSQVYIPSGTRYEQYF.